Following are 2 T cell receptor beta chains from one sample sequenced in a study of T-cell memory formation after mild COVID-19. TCRdb re-analysed the 5' RACE reads in MiXCR, keeping a single row per CDR3 protein. The sample lists roughly 190,000 distinct CDR3 sequences; roughly 27% were seen once. Sample: PBMCs or a T cell subset sorted from them (not recorded which). All receptors derive from an adult woman who had mild COVID-19 (a few samples of this study predate the infection). Cell type and time point are not known.

This clonotype has just a few counts. The chain uses TRBV6-6 and TRBJ1-2; TRBD1 matches 10 bases. The CDR3 totals 13 residues. V was pared by 4 bases and J by 7 bases, with 3 bases of the junction left unmatched. Germline CDR1 MNHNY, CDR2 SVGAGI (reference sequence). CDR3 loop: CASSWTGGSGYTF. CDR3 nucleotides: TGTGCCAGCAGTTGGACAGGGGGTAGTGGCTACACCTTC.

This clonotype was recorded a few times. The chain carries TRBV29-1 and TRBJ2-4, with TRBD1 matching over 10 bases. V dropped 6 bases and J dropped 5; count of bases not matched to a gene: 16. The CDR3 is 17 residues long. Germline-derived CDR1 and CDR2 are SQVTM and ANQGSEA. The CDR3 loop is CSVANRDRGLRENIQYF. The CDR3 DNA is TGCAGCGTCGCTAATCGGGACAGGGGCTTGAGAGAAAACATTCAGTACTTC.